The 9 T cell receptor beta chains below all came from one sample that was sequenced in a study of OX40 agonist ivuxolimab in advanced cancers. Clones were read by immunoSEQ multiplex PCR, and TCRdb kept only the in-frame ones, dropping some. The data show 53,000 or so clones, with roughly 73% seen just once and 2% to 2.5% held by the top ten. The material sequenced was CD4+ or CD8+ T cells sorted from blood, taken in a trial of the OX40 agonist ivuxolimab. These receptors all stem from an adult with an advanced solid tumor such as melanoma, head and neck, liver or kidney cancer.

The CDR3 DNA reads TGTGCCAGCAGCTCCGGGACTAGCGGGGGCACAGATACGCAGTATTTT. The encoded protein is CASSSGTSGGTDTQYF. This chain joins TRBV5-4 and TRBJ2-3; 13 nucleotides line up with TRBD2. Trimming at V came to 3 bases and at J to 1 base, leaving 2 bases not matched to a gene. The germline V gene encodes CDR1 SGHNT and CDR2 YYREEE (reference sequence). CDR3 size: 16 residues.

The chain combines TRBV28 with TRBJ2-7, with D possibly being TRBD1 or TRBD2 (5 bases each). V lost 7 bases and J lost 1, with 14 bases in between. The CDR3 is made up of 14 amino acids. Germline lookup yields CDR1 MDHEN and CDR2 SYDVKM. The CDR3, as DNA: TGTGCCAGCACCGAGGGGAGACCTTCCTACGAGCAGTACTTC. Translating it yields CASTEGRPSYEQYF.

The CDR3 DNA sequence: TGTGCCAGCAGCGTACAAGACAAGTACAATGAGCAGTTCTTC. Its protein product is CASSVQDKYNEQFF. The gene calls are TRBV9 and TRBJ2-1; no firm D call. This CDR3 has 14 residues. Germline V gives CDR1 SGDLS, CDR2 YYNGEE. V shed 1 base and J shed 4 bases, with 9 bases lying between them.

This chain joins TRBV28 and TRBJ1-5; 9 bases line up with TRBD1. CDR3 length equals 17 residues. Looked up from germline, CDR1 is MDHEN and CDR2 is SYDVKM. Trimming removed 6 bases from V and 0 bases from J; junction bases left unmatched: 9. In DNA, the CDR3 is TGTGCCAGCAGGTTACAGGGGGCGGGATATAGCAATCAGCCCCAGCATTTT. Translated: CASRLQGAGYSNQPQHF.

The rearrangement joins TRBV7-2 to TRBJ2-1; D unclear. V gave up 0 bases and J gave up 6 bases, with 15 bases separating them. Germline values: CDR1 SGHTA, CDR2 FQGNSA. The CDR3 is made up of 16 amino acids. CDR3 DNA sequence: TGTGCCAGCAGCTTAGCGCAGAGGCCGTTTAGCAATGAGCAGTTCTTC. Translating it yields CASSLAQRPFSNEQFF.

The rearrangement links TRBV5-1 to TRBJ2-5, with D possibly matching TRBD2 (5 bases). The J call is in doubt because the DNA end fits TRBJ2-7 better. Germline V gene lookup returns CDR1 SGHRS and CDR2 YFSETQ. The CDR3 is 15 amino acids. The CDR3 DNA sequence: TGCGCCAGCAGCTTGTCAGGAGGTTCTACCTACGAGCAGTACTTC. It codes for CASSLSGGSTYEQYF.

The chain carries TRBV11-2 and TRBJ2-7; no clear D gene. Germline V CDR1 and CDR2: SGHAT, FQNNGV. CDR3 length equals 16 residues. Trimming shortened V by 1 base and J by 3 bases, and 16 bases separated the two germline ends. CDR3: CASSLVGRPKVYEQYF. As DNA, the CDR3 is TGTGCCAGCAGCTTAGTAGGGCGACCTAAGGTCTACGAGCAGTACTTC.

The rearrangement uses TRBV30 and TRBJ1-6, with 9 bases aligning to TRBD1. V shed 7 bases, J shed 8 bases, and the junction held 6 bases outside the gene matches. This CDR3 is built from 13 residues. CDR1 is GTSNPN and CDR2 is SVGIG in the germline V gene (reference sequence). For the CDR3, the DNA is TGTGCCTCCTCGGACAGGGGCTATTCACCCCTCCACTTT. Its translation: CASSDRGYSPLHF. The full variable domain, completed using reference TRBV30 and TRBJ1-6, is SQTIHQWPATLVQPVGSPLSLECTVEGTSNPNLYWYRQAAGRGLQLLFYSVGIGQISSEVPQNLSASRPQDRQFILSSKKLLLSDSGFYLCASSDRGYSPLHFGNGTRLTVT.

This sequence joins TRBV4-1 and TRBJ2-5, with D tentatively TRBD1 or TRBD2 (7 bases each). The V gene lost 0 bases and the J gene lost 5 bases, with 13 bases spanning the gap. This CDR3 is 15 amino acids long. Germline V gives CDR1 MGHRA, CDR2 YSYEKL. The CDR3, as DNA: TGCGCCAGCAGCCAAGAAGGCAGGGGGGGGGAGACCCAGTACTTC. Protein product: CASSQEGRGGETQYF.